This record covers a single TCR beta chain. The antigen is unknown. This record belongs to a study of naive and memory T cell subsets. Overall study results and limits: Possibly reflecting memory cells re-expressing CD45RA, a few larger clonotypes occurred in naive repertoires, especially CD8.

The junction had 11 bases not matched to a gene; V was cut back by 6 bases and J by 7 bases. This CDR3 is 14 amino acids long. Germline V lookup: CDR1 MNHEY, CDR2 SVGAGI. The beta constant-region primer was an equimolar mix of two oligonucleotides covering TRBC1 and TRBC2. The ligated cDNA underwent four PCR rounds using SP2 and nested alpha and beta constant-region primers. Each CDR3 protein gets one entry after TCRdb re-called the UMI-ligation and nested PCR reads with MiXCR. Here the sample spans 150,000 or so distinct CDR3 sequences, 22% being singletons. Sequencing was performed on naive CD4+ T cells from blood. V and J are TRBV6-5 and TRBJ1-2; 7 bases are shared with TRBD1. The receptor comes from a human donor in good health. The CDR3 DNA follows: TGTGCCAGCAGCCGCGGACAGGTCCAACGTGGCTACACCTTC. Its translation is CASSRGQVQRGYTF.